This entry lists 7 T cell receptor beta chains sequenced from one sample in a study of cytomegalovirus exposure and HLA in healthy donors. The PCR was carried out with 60 Vbeta primers and 13 Jbeta primers. Assay: immunoSEQ multiplex PCR; the TCRdb copy retains only in-frame clones and omits some. This table holds 95,000 to 100,000 clones, roughly 79% found once. The specimen sequenced was PBMCs. The source is a man aged 40-49 years in good health and CMV-seronegative.

The J gene is TRBJ2-7, the V gene TRBV6-1; D possibly corresponds to TRBD1 (5 bases). V gave up 7 bases and J gave up 3 bases, with 10 bases separating them. Germline CDR1 is MNHNS and CDR2 is SASEGT. This CDR3 spans 12 amino acids. As DNA, the CDR3 is TGTGCCAGCACTCCGGACAACTACGAGCAGTACGTC. Protein product: CASTPDNYEQYV.

The chain has TRBV5-4 and TRBJ1-2; 9 bases map to TRBD1. This CDR3 region has 13 residues. Germline CDR1 and CDR2: SGHNT and YYREEE (reference sequence). With V trimmed by 2 bases and J by 7 bases, 3 bases remained unmatched. CDR3 in amino acids: CASSFTGGGGYTF. In DNA form, the CDR3 reads TGTGCCAGCAGCTTTACAGGGGGCGGTGGCTACACCTTC.

The CDR3: CASSWGLAGASYEQYV. CDR3 DNA sequence: TGTGCCAGCAGCTGGGGACTAGCGGGGGCCTCCTACGAGCAGTACGTC. The chain uses TRBV7-9 and TRBJ2-7, with TRBD2 matching 14 bases. Losses at the gene ends were 4 bases for V and 0 bases for J; bases not matched to a gene: 2. This CDR3 region has 16 residues. Germline CDR1 and CDR2: SEHNR and FQNEAQ (reference sequence).

The chain uses TRBV6-5 and TRBJ1-2, with TRBD1 matching over 9 bases. V lost 5 bases, J lost 3 bases, and 7 bases stayed unmatched. CDR1 and CDR2 from the germline V gene are MNHEY and SVGAGI. The CDR3 covers 15 residues. In DNA, the CDR3 is TGTGCCAGCAGTGTGGGACAGGGTAGCGACTATGGCTACACCTTC. It encodes CASSVGQGSDYGYTF.

The chain is built from TRBV4-3 and TRBJ1-1; 9 bases fit TRBD1. Germline V CDR1 and CDR2: LGHNA, YSLEER. This CDR3 region has 17 residues. Losses at the gene ends were 1 base for V and 1 base for J; bases not matched to a gene: 7. The CDR3 region is CASSQAGTGKGNTEAFF. The CDR3 bases are TGCGCCAGCAGCCAAGCCGGGACAGGGAAGGGGAACACTGAAGCTTTCTTT.

CDR3 DNA: TGTGCCAGCAGCGGCGGGGTGGGTGACTCCTACGAGCAGTACTTC. As protein: CASSGGVGDSYEQYF. The chain carries TRBV7-7 and TRBJ2-7, with a weak D call TRBD2 (6 bases). This CDR3 is built from 15 residues. The ends were cut back, 5 bases at V and 0 bases at J, with 14 bases in the middle. CDR1 and CDR2 from the germline V gene are SSHAT and FNYEAQ (reference sequence).

This clone was seen a handful of times. The chain joins TRBV6-1 to TRBJ1-5, with 7 bases fitting TRBD1. From germline, CDR1 is MNHNS and CDR2 SASEGT. The V gene end was trimmed by 4 bases and the J gene end by 2 bases; junction bases not matched to a gene: 5. The CDR3 extends over 15 amino acids. The CDR3 nucleotides are TGTGCCAGCAGTGTTACCGGGACAGGCAATCAGCCCCAGCATTTT. It encodes CASSVTGTGNQPQHF.